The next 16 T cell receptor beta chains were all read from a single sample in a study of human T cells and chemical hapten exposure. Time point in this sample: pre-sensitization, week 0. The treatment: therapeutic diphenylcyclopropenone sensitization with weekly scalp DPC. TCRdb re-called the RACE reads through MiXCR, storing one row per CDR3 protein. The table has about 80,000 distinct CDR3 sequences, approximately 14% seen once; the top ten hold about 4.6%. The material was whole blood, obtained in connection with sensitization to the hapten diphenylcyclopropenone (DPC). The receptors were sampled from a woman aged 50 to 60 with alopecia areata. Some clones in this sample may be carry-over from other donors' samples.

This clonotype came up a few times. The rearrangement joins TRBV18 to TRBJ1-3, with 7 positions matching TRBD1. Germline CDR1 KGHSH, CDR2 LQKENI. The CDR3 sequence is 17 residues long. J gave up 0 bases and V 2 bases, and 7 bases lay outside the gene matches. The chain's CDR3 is CASSPTGDGYSGNTIYF. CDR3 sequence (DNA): TGTGCCAGCTCACCAACAGGGGACGGATACTCTGGAAACACCATATATTTT.

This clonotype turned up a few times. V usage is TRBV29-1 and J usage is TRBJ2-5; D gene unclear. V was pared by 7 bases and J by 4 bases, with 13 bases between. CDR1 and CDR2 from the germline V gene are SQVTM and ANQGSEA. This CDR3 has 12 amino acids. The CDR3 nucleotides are TGCAGCGCTGGACCCAACAGAGAGACCCAGTACTTC. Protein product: CSAGPNRETQYF.

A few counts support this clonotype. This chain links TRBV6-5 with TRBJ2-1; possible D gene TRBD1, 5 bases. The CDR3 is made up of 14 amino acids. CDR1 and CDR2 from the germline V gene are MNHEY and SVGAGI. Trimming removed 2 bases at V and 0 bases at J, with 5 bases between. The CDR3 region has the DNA TGTGCCAGCAGTTACAGGGGCTCCTACAATGAGCAGTTCTTC. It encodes CASSYRGSYNEQFF.

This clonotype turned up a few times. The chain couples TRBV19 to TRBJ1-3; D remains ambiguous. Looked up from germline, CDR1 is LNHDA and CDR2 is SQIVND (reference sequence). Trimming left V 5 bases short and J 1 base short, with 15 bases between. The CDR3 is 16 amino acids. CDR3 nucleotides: TGTGCCAGTAGTTTAACTACCGGGCCTTCTGGAAACACCATATATTTT. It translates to CASSLTTGPSGNTIYF.

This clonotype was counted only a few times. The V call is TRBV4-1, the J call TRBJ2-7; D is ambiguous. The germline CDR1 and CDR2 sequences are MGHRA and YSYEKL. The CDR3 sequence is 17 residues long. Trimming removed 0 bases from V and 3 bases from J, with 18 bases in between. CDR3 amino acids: CASSQEGGPYLRYEQYF. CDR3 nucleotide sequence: TGCGCCAGCAGCCAAGAGGGTGGGCCTTACCTTCGCTACGAGCAGTACTTC.

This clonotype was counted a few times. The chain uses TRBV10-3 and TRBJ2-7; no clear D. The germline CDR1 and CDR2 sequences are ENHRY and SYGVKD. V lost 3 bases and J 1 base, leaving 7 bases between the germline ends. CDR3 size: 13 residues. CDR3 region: CAISEYPSYEQYF. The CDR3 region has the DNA TGTGCCATCAGTGAATACCCATCCTACGAGCAGTACTTC.

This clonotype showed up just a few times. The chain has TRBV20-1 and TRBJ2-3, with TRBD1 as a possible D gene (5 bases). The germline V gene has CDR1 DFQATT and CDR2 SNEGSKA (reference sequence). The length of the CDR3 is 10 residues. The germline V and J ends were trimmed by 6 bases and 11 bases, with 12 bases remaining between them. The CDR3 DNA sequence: TGCAGTGCGCTAGGGGTTAAGCAGTATTTT. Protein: CSALGVKQYF.

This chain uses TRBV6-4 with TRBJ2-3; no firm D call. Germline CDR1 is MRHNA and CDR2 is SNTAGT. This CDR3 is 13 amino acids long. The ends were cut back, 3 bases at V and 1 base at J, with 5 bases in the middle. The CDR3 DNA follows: TGTGCCAGCAGTGAATCGGGCACAGATACGCAGTATTTT. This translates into CASSESGTDTQYF.

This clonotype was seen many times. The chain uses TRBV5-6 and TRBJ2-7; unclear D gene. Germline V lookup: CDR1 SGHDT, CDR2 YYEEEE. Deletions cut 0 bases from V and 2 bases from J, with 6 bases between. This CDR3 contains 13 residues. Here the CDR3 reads CASSLANTYEQYF. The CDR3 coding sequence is TGTGCCAGCAGCTTGGCAAATACCTACGAGCAGTACTTC.

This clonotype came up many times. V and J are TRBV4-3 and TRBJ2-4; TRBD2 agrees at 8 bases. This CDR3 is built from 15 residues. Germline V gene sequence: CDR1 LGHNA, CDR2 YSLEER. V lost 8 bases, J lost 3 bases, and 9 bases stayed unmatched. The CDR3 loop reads CASSANRGGKNIQYF. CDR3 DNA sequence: TGCGCCAGCTCTGCAAACCGGGGGGGCAAAAACATTCAGTACTTC.

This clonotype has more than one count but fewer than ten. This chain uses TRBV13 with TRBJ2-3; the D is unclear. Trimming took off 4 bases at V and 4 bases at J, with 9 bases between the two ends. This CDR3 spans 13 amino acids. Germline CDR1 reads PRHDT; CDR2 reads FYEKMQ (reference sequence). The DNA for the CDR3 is TGTGCCAGCAGCTCCGGGTTGTCAGATACGCAGTATTTT. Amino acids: CASSSGLSDTQYF.

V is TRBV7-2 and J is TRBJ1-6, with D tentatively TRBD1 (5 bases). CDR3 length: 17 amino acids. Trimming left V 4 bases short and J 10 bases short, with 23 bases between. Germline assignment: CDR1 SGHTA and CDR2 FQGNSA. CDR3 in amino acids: CASSSQYSPQGGSPLHF. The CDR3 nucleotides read TGTGCCAGCAGCTCCCAGTATAGCCCCCAGGGCGGCTCACCCCTCCACTTT.

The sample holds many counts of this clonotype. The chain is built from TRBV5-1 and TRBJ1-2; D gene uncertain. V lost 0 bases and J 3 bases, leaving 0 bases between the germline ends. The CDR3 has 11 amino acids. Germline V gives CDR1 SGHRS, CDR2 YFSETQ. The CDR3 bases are TGCGCCAGCAGCTTGGACTATGGCTACACCTTC. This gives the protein CASSLDYGYTF.

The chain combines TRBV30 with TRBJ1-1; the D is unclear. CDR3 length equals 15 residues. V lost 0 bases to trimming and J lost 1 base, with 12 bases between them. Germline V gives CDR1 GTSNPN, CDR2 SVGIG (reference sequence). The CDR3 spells CAWSVIFDPNTEAFF. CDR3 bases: TGTGCCTGGAGTGTAATTTTCGACCCGAACACTGAAGCTTTCTTT.

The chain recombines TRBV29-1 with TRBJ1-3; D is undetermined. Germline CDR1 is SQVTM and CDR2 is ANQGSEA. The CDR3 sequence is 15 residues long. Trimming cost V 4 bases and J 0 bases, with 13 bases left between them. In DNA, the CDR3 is TGCAGCGTTGTGACGTCGCCTCTCTCTGGAAACACCATATATTTT. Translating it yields CSVVTSPLSGNTIYF.

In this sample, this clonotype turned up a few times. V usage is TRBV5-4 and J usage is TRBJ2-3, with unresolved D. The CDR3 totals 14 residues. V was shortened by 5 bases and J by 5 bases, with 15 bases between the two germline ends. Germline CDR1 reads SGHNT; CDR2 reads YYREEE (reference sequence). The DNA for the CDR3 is TGTGCCAGCAGACAAGACGATTCAGGAGATACGCAGTATTTT. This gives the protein CASRQDDSGDTQYF.